This TCR beta chain was documented in a study of siplizumab effects on memory and regulatory T cells. Repertoires were generated with immunoSEQ multiplex PCR, while TCRdb's copy carries only in-frame clones and drops some. The repertoire holds more than 85,000 clones, with 92% as singletons. CDR1 is SGHTA and CDR2 is FQGTGA in the germline V gene. The V gene lost 4 bases and the J gene lost 1 base, with 10 bases spanning the gap. The CDR3 is 14 amino acids. Sequenced input: Tregs sorted from blood. This chain uses TRBV7-3 with TRBJ1-1; possible D gene TRBD1, 5 bases. The TCR comes from a human donor in good health. In nucleotides, the CDR3 is TGTGCCAGCAGCTCCTTCGGGACGAACACTGAAGCTTTCTTT. Translated: CASSSFGTNTEAFF.